Below are 4 T cell receptor beta chains sequenced from a single sample in a study of tissue T cells after allogeneic stem cell transplantation. Here immunoSEQ multiplex PCR was the method, and the copy in TCRdb shows in-frame clones only, minus some. This sample has about 25,000 clones, with 70% to 75% found just once. This specimen was tissue from the ileum, taken at autopsy. Receptors originate from a female donor at least 60 years old with lung cancer.

This sequence joins TRBV30 and TRBJ2-5; maybe TRBD1 (6 bases). The V end was cut by 3 bases, the J end by 4 bases, with 12 bases between. Looked up from germline, CDR1 is GTSNPN and CDR2 is SVGIG (reference sequence). This CDR3 is 13 amino acids long. The CDR3 sequence is CAWSPDSIETQYF. For the CDR3, the DNA is TGTGCCTGGAGCCCGGACAGTATAGAGACCCAGTACTTC.

V usage is TRBV2 and J usage is TRBJ1-6; maybe TRBD1 (6 bases). CDR3 length: 15 amino acids. Germline V gene sequence: CDR1 SNHLY, CDR2 FYNNEI. V lost 6 bases and J 5 bases, leaving 14 bases between the germline ends. In DNA form, the CDR3 reads TGTGCCAGCAGCTTACAGGGTACTAATAATTCACCCCTCCACTTT. It yields the protein CASSLQGTNNSPLHF.

The rearrangement joins TRBV6-5 to TRBJ1-4; no firm D call. This CDR3 is 15 amino acids long. Trimming took 4 bases from V and 7 from J, leaving 16 bases between them. Germline V gives CDR1 MNHEY, CDR2 SVGAGI. CDR3 region: CASSSGSTYGEKLFF. The CDR3 nucleotides read TGTGCCAGCAGTTCGGGCAGCACATACGGTGAAAAACTGTTTTTT.

The rearrangement uses TRBV11-2 and TRBJ2-3; perhaps TRBD1 as D (6 bases). CDR1 and CDR2 from the germline V gene are SGHAT and FQNNGV. This CDR3 comprises 15 residues. The V and J ends lost 5 bases and 4 bases respectively, with 16 bases between them. The CDR3 DNA reads as TGTGCCAGCAGCCTCGAGGGGGTCCAGGCAGATACGCAGTATTTT. It yields the protein CASSLEGVQADTQYF.